These 24 T cell receptor beta chains came from one sample sequenced in a study of T cell repertoires in cytomegalovirus infection. In TCRdb, the reads were re-called with MiXCR into one record per CDR3 protein. This sample has roughly 230,000 distinct CDR3 sequences, with more than 9% found just once. Sample: PBMCs. All receptors come from a human donor in good health (CMV status not recorded). Some clones in this sample may be carry-over from other donors' samples.

This clonotype was observed a few times. The chain employs TRBV28 and TRBJ2-7; D is unclear. Germline V gene lookup returns CDR1 MDHEN and CDR2 SYDVKM. Trimming pared 2 bases from V and 2 bases from J, leaving 13 bases between. The CDR3 sequence is 15 residues long. CDR3 in DNA: TGTGCCAGCAGTTTAATGGCAGGCCCTGCCTACGAGCAGTACTTC. Its protein is CASSLMAGPAYEQYF.

This clonotype was found many times. The chain employs TRBV7-2 and TRBJ2-5; 11 bases are shared with TRBD2. Trimming at V came to 0 bases and at J to 4 bases, leaving 10 bases not matched to a gene. In germline, CDR1 is SGHTA, CDR2 FQGNSA. The CDR3 is 18 residues long. This CDR3 reads CASSLALAGGLNRETQYF. In DNA form, the CDR3 reads TGTGCCAGCAGCTTAGCCTTAGCGGGAGGGCTAAATCGAGAGACCCAGTACTTC.

This clonotype was seen at least ten times. This chain joins TRBV19 and TRBJ1-1; D is uncertain. Germline lookup yields CDR1 LNHDA and CDR2 SQIVND (reference sequence). The CDR3 sequence is 13 residues long. The ends were cut back, 3 bases at V and 4 bases at J, with 9 bases in the middle. The CDR3 DNA follows: TGTGCCAGTAGTATGAATCCCGGCACTGAAGCTTTCTTT. It encodes CASSMNPGTEAFF. Full variable domain (missing parts from reference TRBV19 and TRBJ1-1): DGGITQSPKYLFRKEGQNVTLSCEQNLNHDAMYWYRQDPGQGLRLIYYSQIVNDFQKGDIAEGYSVSREKKESFPLTVTSAQKNPTAFYLCASSMNPGTEAFFGQGTRLTVV.

To note about this clonotype: A read error may explain this, as a much larger clone is one base away. The chain uses TRBV7-2 and TRBJ2-7, with TRBD1 matching over 8 bases. Germline V CDR1 and CDR2: SGHTA, FQGNSA. V shed 4 bases, J shed 2 bases, and the junction held 7 bases outside the gene matches. The CDR3 covers 15 residues. CDR3 amino acids: CASSWRGQAPYEQYF. The CDR3 nucleotides are TGTGCCAGCAGCTGGAGGGGACAGGCCCCCTACGAGCAGTACTTC.

This clonotype was found many times. V is TRBV15 and J is TRBJ2-3; 7 nucleotides align to TRBD2. CDR1 and CDR2 from the germline V gene are LNHNV and YYDKDF (reference sequence). The CDR3 has 19 residues. V lost 5 bases, J lost 2 bases, and 19 bases stayed unmatched. CDR3 nucleotides: TGTGCCACCAGCCCCCGTCGAACAGGCGGGACTACTTACACAGATACGCAGTATTTT. Amino acid sequence: CATSPRRTGGTTYTDTQYF.

The sample holds many counts of this clonotype. V gene TRBV14 combines with J gene TRBJ2-1; TRBD1 is a possible D gene (5 bases). The V end was cut by 3 bases, the J end by 0 bases, with 12 bases between. The V gene's germline CDR1 is SGHDN and CDR2 FVKESK. This CDR3 spans 16 amino acids. Here the CDR3 reads CASSQNPDSSYNEQFF. In DNA, the CDR3 is TGTGCCAGCAGCCAGAACCCTGACAGCTCCTACAATGAGCAGTTCTTC.

V is TRBV19 and J is TRBJ1-5; tentatively, D is TRBD1 (5 bases). Trimming removed 7 bases from V and 5 bases from J, with 15 bases in between. The CDR3 totals 14 residues. The germline gives CDR1 LNHDA, CDR2 SQIVND (reference sequence). CDR3 sequence reads: CASMVWGEDQPQHF. The CDR3 coding sequence is TGTGCCAGTATGGTTTGGGGGGAGGATCAGCCCCAGCATTTT.

At least ten counts were recorded for this clonotype. This chain joins TRBV7-2 and TRBJ1-2; 7 bases align to TRBD1. Trimming removed 1 base from V and 0 bases from J; junction bases left unmatched: 2. CDR1 is SGHTA, CDR2 FQGNSA, per germline. This CDR3 has 15 amino acids. CDR3 nucleotides: TGTGCCAGCAGCTTAGGACAGGGCGCTAACTATGGCTACACCTTC. Encoded protein: CASSLGQGANYGYTF.

The J gene is TRBJ2-1, the V gene TRBV24-1, with D unresolved. The CDR3 totals 11 residues. V lost 4 bases and J lost 7, with 4 bases in between. CDR1 and CDR2 from the germline V gene are KGHDR and SFDVKD. The CDR3 sequence is CATSEDNEQFF. CDR3 nucleotides: TGTGCCACCAGTGAGGATAATGAGCAGTTCTTC.

This clonotype was found many times. The V call is TRBV7-2, the J call TRBJ2-5; D tentatively reads TRBD1 or TRBD2 (6 bases each). V lost 10 bases and J 5 bases, leaving 17 bases between the germline ends. Germline V gene data show CDR1 as SGHTA and CDR2 as FQGNSA. The CDR3 consists of 13 residues. CDR3 in amino acids: CATSWGAEETQYF. Written as DNA, the CDR3 is TGTGCCACCTCGTGGGGGGCCGAGGAGACCCAGTACTTC.

This clonotype has ten or more counts. J is TRBJ2-2 and V is TRBV6-4; the match to TRBD1 covers 7 bases. Germline CDR1 and CDR2: MRHNA and SNTAGT. This CDR3 contains 15 residues. The J segment lost 5 bases and the V segment lost 5 bases, leaving 8 bases of the junction unmatched. The CDR3 here is CASSMTGLETGELFF. CDR3 sequence (DNA): TGTGCCAGCAGTATGACAGGGTTAGAGACCGGGGAGCTGTTTTTT.

The chain has TRBV7-2 and TRBJ2-1; 8 bases agree with TRBD1. The length of the CDR3 is 14 residues. The germline CDR1 and CDR2 sequences are SGHTA and FQGNSA. Trimming removed 5 bases from V and 8 bases from J; junction bases left unmatched: 8. The CDR3 sequence is CASSPGDRLYEQFF. For the CDR3, the DNA is TGTGCCAGCAGCCCCGGGGACAGGTTGTATGAGCAGTTCTTC. The entire variable domain, with the rest obtained from reference TRBV7-2 and TRBJ2-1, is as follows: GAGVSQSPSNKVTEKGKDVELRCDPISGHTALYWYRQSLGQGLEFLIYFQGNSAPDKSGLPSDRFSAERTGGSVSTLTIQRTQQEDSAVYLCASSPGDRLYEQFFGPGTRLTVL.

This chain uses TRBV14 with TRBJ1-1; a possible D gene is TRBD1 (5 bases). The CDR3 runs 16 residues. V lost 0 bases and J lost 1, with 12 bases in between. Germline V gene lookup returns CDR1 SGHDN and CDR2 FVKESK. The CDR3 coding sequence is TGTGCCAGCAGCCAAGACGACGGGGACCGGAACACTGAAGCTTTCTTT. It translates to CASSQDDGDRNTEAFF.

There are many counts of this clonotype. V usage is TRBV28 and J usage is TRBJ2-7, with D possibly TRBD1 on 7 matching bases. Germline V gives CDR1 MDHEN, CDR2 SYDVKM. This CDR3 region has 15 residues. With 2 bases removed from V and 5 bases from J, the gap between germline ends came to 16 bases. The CDR3 coding sequence is TGTGCCAGCAGTTTAAGTCCCCAGGGGGGACACGAGCAGTACTTC. Encoded protein: CASSLSPQGGHEQYF. Filled out from reference TRBV28 and TRBJ2-7, the complete variable domain reads DVKVTQSSRYLVKRTGEKVFLECVQDMDHENMFWYRQDPGLGLRLIYFSYDVKMKEKGDIPEGYSVSREKKERFSLILESASTNQTSMYLCASSLSPQGGHEQYFGPGTRLTVT.

Ten or more counts support this clonotype. The chain recombines TRBV7-6 with TRBJ1-1; no definite D call. Germline values: CDR1 SGHVS, CDR2 FNYEAQ. CDR3 length: 14 amino acids. The V end lost 0 bases, the J end lost 1 base, and 6 bases lay between the germline ends. CDR3: CASSLAPKNTEAFF. CDR3 DNA: TGTGCCAGCAGCTTAGCGCCTAAGAACACTGAAGCTTTCTTT.

This clonotype was counted at least ten times. This chain connects TRBV7-2 to TRBJ1-5; D unresolved. Germline V lookup: CDR1 SGHTA, CDR2 FQGNSA. V lost 2 bases and J lost 0, with 5 bases in between. The CDR3 is 14 residues long. The CDR3 DNA is TGTGCCAGCAGCTTATATGGTAGCAATCAGCCCCAGCATTTT. It is translated as CASSLYGSNQPQHF.

This clonotype was picked up many times. This sequence joins TRBV7-2 and TRBJ1-4, with D possibly being TRBD1 (5 bases). The V end lost 0 bases, the J end lost 0 bases, and 5 bases lay between the germline ends. Germline CDR1 SGHTA, CDR2 FQGNSA. This CDR3 is 15 amino acids long. This chain's CDR3 is CASSLAGATNEKLFF. The CDR3 nucleotides are TGTGCCAGCAGCTTAGCGGGGGCAACTAATGAAAAACTGTTTTTT.

This clonotype was seen at least ten times. This CDR3 reads CSAAPSQGGAFF. The CDR3 DNA reads as TGCAGTGCCGCCCCTTCCCAGGGGGGCGCTTTCTTT. V gene TRBV20-1 combines with J gene TRBJ1-1; 7 bases agree with TRBD1. In germline, CDR1 is DFQATT, CDR2 SNEGSKA (reference sequence). This CDR3 has 12 amino acids. J gave up 11 bases and V 6 bases, and 12 bases lay outside the gene matches.

The V and J genes are TRBV5-1 and TRBJ2-7; the D gene could be TRBD1 or TRBD2 (5 bases each). CDR3 length: 12 residues. The germline V gene has CDR1 SGHRS and CDR2 YFSETQ. V shed 5 bases and J shed 3 bases, with 9 bases lying between them. The CDR3 DNA sequence: TGCGCCAGCAGACGGGACGGCTACGAGCAGTACTTC. It encodes CASRRDGYEQYF.

This clonotype was counted many times. The rearrangement uses TRBV11-3 and TRBJ1-1; D gene ambiguous. CDR1 and CDR2 (germline): SGHNT, YENEEA. This CDR3 is 16 amino acids long. Trimming removed 0 bases from V and 0 bases from J, with 11 bases in between. The CDR3 DNA follows: TGTGCCAGCAGCTTAGAAGGGCCCCCGATGAACACTGAAGCTTTCTTT. Its translation is CASSLEGPPMNTEAFF.

The chain has TRBV6-6 and TRBJ1-4; TRBD1 matches at 10 bases. Losses at the gene ends were 2 bases for V and 7 bases for J; bases not matched to a gene: 1. Germline lookup yields CDR1 MNHNY and CDR2 SVGAGI (reference sequence). The CDR3 covers 14 residues. CDR3 amino acids: CASSYGTGAEKLFF. In DNA form, the CDR3 reads TGTGCCAGCAGTTACGGGACAGGGGCTGAAAAACTGTTTTTT.

In its sample, this clonotype was seen many times. The chain has TRBV7-2 and TRBJ1-1, with D possibly being TRBD1 (5 bases). Per germline, CDR1 SGHTA and CDR2 FQGNSA. Trimming removed 5 bases at V and 7 bases at J, with 17 bases between. The CDR3 has 14 amino acids. In DNA form, the CDR3 reads TGTGCCAGCAGCAACGACAGATGGTTGGGTGAAGCTTTCTTT. This translates into CASSNDRWLGEAFF.

This clonotype was recorded many times. The chain carries TRBV14 and TRBJ1-1, with D perhaps matching TRBD1 (5 bases). Germline V gene lookup returns CDR1 SGHDN and CDR2 FVKESK. This CDR3 has 13 residues. V dropped 2 bases and J dropped 4 bases, with 8 bases sitting between them. CDR3 protein: CASSQTRGTEAFF. The DNA for the CDR3 is TGTGCCAGCAGCCAAACAAGGGGCACTGAAGCTTTCTTT.

In its sample, this clonotype was seen many times. V gene TRBV20-1 combines with J gene TRBJ2-3; no reliable D call. Germline CDR1 is DFQATT and CDR2 is SNEGSKA (reference sequence). The CDR3 is 16 amino acids. V was cut by 1 base and J by 6 bases, with 20 bases left in between. The CDR3 DNA follows: TGCAGTGCTAGAGGTCGTAGTGCCGGAGCACCGGATACGCAGTATTTT. Protein sequence: CSARGRSAGAPDTQYF.